A selection of T cell receptor beta chains follows, all from one sample in a study of T cell changes during pregnancy in multiple sclerosis. Assay used: immunoSEQ multiplex PCR; TCRdb lists only in-frame clones, some missing. The repertoire has tens of thousands of clones, roughly 91% of them found once; the top ten carry about 2.2%. Sequenced here: peripheral blood, sampled in the third trimester of pregnancy. The receptors come from a female donor in good health, enrolled as a control in a pregnancy study. The conserved cysteine and the conserved F or W are not part of the CDR3 here. D genes are given only for firm matches.

v_gene,d_gene,j_gene,CDR3aa
TRBV9,.,TRBJ1-2,ASSQQGLYGYT
TRBV5-6,.,TRBJ1-3,ASSLIRDYTGNTIY
TRBV18,.,TRBJ1-1,ASSPLRALNTEAF
TRBV6-5,TRBD1,TRBJ2-3,ASSYSGTGGVDTQY
TRBV19,.,TRBJ2-1,ASSMFRDEQF
TRBV5-5,.,TRBJ1-6,ASSLPGEPGTLH
TRBV7-3,.,TRBJ2-3,ASSLLLSPDTQY
TRBV7-9,TRBD1,TRBJ2-3,AGHGGQETDTQY
TRBV28,TRBD1,TRBJ1-5,ASIPERGRGNQPQH
TRBV5-4,TRBD1,TRBJ1-1,ASSYRGRRTEAF
TRBV15,.,TRBJ2-3,ATSSRGGRTDTQY
TRBV21-1,.,TRBJ2-3,ASIPGLAGPDTQY
TRBV2,TRBD2,TRBJ2-7,ASSGGWGGYEQY
TRBV5-5,TRBD1,TRBJ2-7,ASSSDRGATYEQY
TRBV7-2,TRBD1,TRBJ1-2,ASSRTGGEGYT
TRBV18,TRBD2,TRBJ2-2,ASSLGLAGEGSGELF
TRBV21-1,.,TRBJ2-3,ASSKGGLAGGRSTDTQY
TRBV30,TRBD2,TRBJ2-1,AWSGAGGVEQF
TRBV29-1,.,TRBJ2-7,SVEDVGGYEQY
TRBV28,TRBD2,TRBJ2-6,ASGRPGLALRGANVLT
TRBV5-6,.,TRBJ1-1,ASSGDTMNTEAF
TRBV5-1,.,TRBJ2-2,ASSLSQTGELF
TRBV7-9,.,TRBJ1-4,ASSSPSRATNEKLF
TRBV10-3,TRBD1,TRBJ1-4,AISDPSAGGEKLF
TRBV7-7,TRBD1,TRBJ2-2,ASSYRGLSNTGELF